Presented here are 24 T cell receptor beta chains from one specimen sequenced in a study of Tregs in tolerant kidney transplant recipients. Profiled with immunoSEQ multiplex PCR; TCRdb holds only in-frame clones, not every one. The sample lists some 69,000 clones, roughly 84% occurring once. Sample: CD4+ T cells from blood. These receptors were collected from a human donor in good health.

This clone showed up just once. The rearrangement joins TRBV2 to TRBJ2-5; TRBD1 might be the D (5 bases). Germline values: CDR1 SNHLY, CDR2 FYNNEI. This CDR3 is 18 amino acids long. V was shortened by 8 bases and J by 3 bases, with 28 bases between the two germline ends. For the CDR3, the DNA is TGTGCCAGCTATAGGACATTGTCCCTGCAGGACACGAAAGAGACCCAGTACTTC. Amino acid sequence: CASYRTLSLQDTKETQYF. Supplemented by reference TRBV2 and TRBJ2-5, the full variable domain reads EPEVTQTPSHQVTQMGQEVILRCVPISNHLYFYWYRQILGQKVEFLVSFYNNEISEKSEIFDDQFSVERPDGSNFTLKIRSTKLEDSAMYFCASYRTLSLQDTKETQYFGPGTRLLVL.

This chain uses TRBV5-8 with TRBJ1-6; maybe TRBD1 (6 bases). The V end was cut by 5 bases, the J end by 10 bases, with 16 bases between. Germline-derived CDR1 and CDR2 are SGHTS and YDEGEE. The CDR3 is 14 residues long. The CDR3 bases are TGTGCCAGCAGGGCGCTGGGACAAGGATCACCCCTCCACTTT. Protein: CASRALGQGSPLHF.

CDR3 sequence reads: CASSFRGPEYGYTF. In DNA form, the CDR3 reads TGTGCCAGCAGTTTTCGGGGCCCAGAGTATGGCTACACCTTC. V usage is TRBV27 and J usage is TRBJ1-2; D might be TRBD1 (5 bases). Germline loops: CDR1 MNHEY, CDR2 SMNVEV (reference sequence). The V gene lost 3 bases and the J gene lost 5 bases, with 13 bases spanning the gap. The CDR3 is 14 residues long.

The rearrangement uses TRBV7-9 and TRBJ2-6, with D unresolved. Looked up from germline, CDR1 is SEHNR and CDR2 is FQNEAQ (reference sequence). The CDR3 sequence is 13 residues long. The V end was cut by 5 bases, the J end by 6 bases, with 8 bases between. The CDR3 sequence: CASSPFMANVLTF. In nucleotides, the CDR3 is TGTGCCAGCAGCCCGTTTATGGCCAACGTCCTGACTTTC.

This chain connects TRBV9 to TRBJ2-7; the match to TRBD2 covers 7 bases. Germline assignment: CDR1 SGDLS and CDR2 YYNGEE. The length of the CDR3 is 14 residues. The ends lost 2 bases at V and 4 bases at J; junction bases unmatched: 6. The CDR3 sequence: CASSVGAGAYEQYF. The DNA for the CDR3 is TGTGCCAGCAGCGTTGGGGCGGGAGCTTACGAGCAGTACTTC.

This chain's CDR3 is CASSPRPGTADYGYTF. Here the CDR3 DNA reads TGTGCCAGCAGCCCCCGACCCGGGACAGCAGACTATGGCTACACCTTC. J is TRBJ1-2 and V is TRBV9; 7 nucleotides align to TRBD1. V lost 4 bases and J lost 3; bases outside the gene matches: 12. The CDR3 loop spans 16 amino acids. Germline-derived CDR1 and CDR2 are SGDLS and YYNGEE.

This chain's CDR3 is CASSVAGDVVYEQYF. In nucleotides, the CDR3 is TGTGCCAGCAGCGTAGCAGGGGACGTGGTCTACGAGCAGTACTTC. V is TRBV9 and J is TRBJ2-7; the D gene is possibly TRBD1 (6 bases). The germline V gene has CDR1 SGDLS and CDR2 YYNGEE. The CDR3 has 15 amino acids. V was cut by 0 bases and J by 3 bases, with 13 bases left in between.

The chain has TRBV9 and TRBJ2-1; 14 bases line up with TRBD2. The CDR3 is 15 residues long. Germline lookup yields CDR1 SGDLS and CDR2 YYNGEE. The trim removed 3 bases at V and 9 bases at J, leaving 5 bases unmatched. The CDR3 DNA sequence: TGTGCCAGCAGCGCCGGGACTAGCGGGAGCAGTGAGCAGTTCTTC. Its translation: CASSAGTSGSSEQFF.

CDR3 protein: CASSPGLAGFYEQYF. The CDR3 DNA reads as TGTGCCAGCAGCCCAGGACTAGCGGGATTCTACGAGCAGTACTTC. The chain recombines TRBV11-3 with TRBJ2-7, with 12 bases aligning to TRBD2. The CDR3 has 15 amino acids. From germline, CDR1 is SGHNT and CDR2 YENEEA. J lost 3 bases, V lost 5 bases, and 5 bases had no gene match.

Within the sample, this clone is medium-sized. V gene TRBV9 combines with J gene TRBJ2-1; D might be TRBD1 or TRBD2, each matching 5 bases. The V end was cut by 1 base, the J end by 5 bases, with 13 bases between. CDR3 size: 15 residues. Germline-derived CDR1 and CDR2 are SGDLS and YYNGEE. The DNA of the CDR3 is TGTGCCAGCAGCGTACGTGCCTTGGGACACAATGAGCAGTTCTTC. This sequence encodes CASSVRALGHNEQFF.

V usage is TRBV18 and J usage is TRBJ2-1; D is perhaps TRBD1 (6 bases). Germline V gene lookup returns CDR1 KGHSH and CDR2 LQKENI. CDR3 length: 14 residues. V was pared by 5 bases and J by 4 bases, with 12 bases between. The CDR3 loop reads CASSFRDTYNEQFF. For the CDR3, the DNA is TGTGCCAGCTCATTCCGGGACACATACAATGAGCAGTTCTTC.

The chain couples TRBV5-4 to TRBJ2-7, with a weak D call TRBD1 (5 bases). With 3 bases removed from V and 1 base from J, the gap between germline ends came to 14 bases. There are 15 residues in the CDR3. The germline gives CDR1 SGHNT, CDR2 YYREEE (reference sequence). CDR3 nucleotides: TGTGCCAGCAGCTCCAGGGTGGCACCATCCTACGAGCAGTACTTC. It is translated as CASSSRVAPSYEQYF.

The chain is built from TRBV5-4 and TRBJ1-1; the D gene is possibly TRBD1 (6 bases). This CDR3 is built from 16 residues. V lost 3 bases and J lost 7, with 22 bases in between. Germline CDR1 SGHNT, CDR2 YYREEE (reference sequence). The CDR3 sequence: CASSWDPQGSGGEAFF. CDR3 DNA: TGTGCCAGCAGCTGGGACCCACAGGGTTCGGGTGGTGAAGCTTTCTTT.

The chain joins TRBV6-1 to TRBJ2-7; D is uncertain. This CDR3 has 12 residues. Germline V lookup: CDR1 MNHNS, CDR2 SASEGT. Trimming removed 5 bases from V and 2 bases from J, with 7 bases in between. CDR3 sequence reads: CASSLGTYEQYF. DNA of the CDR3: TGTGCCAGCAGTTTAGGGACCTACGAGCAGTACTTC.

This rearrangement joins TRBV7-2 to TRBJ2-7, with TRBD1 identical over 9 bases. The germline V gene encodes CDR1 SGHTA and CDR2 FQGNSA. The CDR3 length is 16 residues. V shed 1 base and J 6 bases; nucleotides not matched to a gene: 10. The CDR3 protein is CASSLVKGQGSREQYF. CDR3 sequence (DNA): TGTGCCAGCAGCTTAGTTAAAGGACAGGGGTCACGCGAGCAGTACTTC.

The rearrangement joins TRBV6-5 to TRBJ2-7; D gene unclear. The CDR3 length is 11 residues. Germline CDR1 MNHEY, CDR2 SVGAGI. V dropped 6 bases and J dropped 6 bases, with 9 bases sitting between them. The CDR3 spells CASSRGSEQYF. CDR3 nucleotide sequence: TGTGCCAGCAGCCGAGGTTCCGAGCAGTACTTC.

The chain joins TRBV4-1 to TRBJ1-6; TRBD1 matches 8 bases. The V gene's germline CDR1 is MGHRA and CDR2 YSYEKL. CDR3 size: 15 residues. V dropped 3 bases and J dropped 6; count of bases not matched to a gene: 4. The CDR3 DNA sequence: TGCGCCAGCAGCCACCCTGACAGGGGTAATTCACCCCTCCACTTT. This gives the protein CASSHPDRGNSPLHF.

J is TRBJ2-5 and V is TRBV9, with TRBD2 matching over 14 bases. With 4 bases clipped from V and 3 bases from J, the junction kept 11 bases outside the gene matches. The CDR3 sequence is 18 residues long. The germline V gene encodes CDR1 SGDLS and CDR2 YYNGEE. For the CDR3, the DNA is TGTGCCAGCAGCCTCGGTGTGATGGGACTAGCGGGAGAAGAGACCCAGTACTTC. It is translated as CASSLGVMGLAGEETQYF.

V is TRBV11-1 and J is TRBJ2-7; D unresolved. This CDR3 has 14 amino acids. V lost 4 bases and J 2 bases, leaving 12 bases between the germline ends. Germline lookup yields CDR1 SGHAT and CDR2 FQDESV (reference sequence). The CDR3 loop reads CASSSAMGTYEQYF. The CDR3 DNA reads TGTGCCAGCAGCTCTGCCATGGGGACCTACGAGCAGTACTTC.

A single count supports this clone. The chain employs TRBV5-1 and TRBJ2-3, with 13 bases lining up with TRBD2. This CDR3 spans 16 amino acids. CDR1 is SGHRS, CDR2 YFSETQ, per germline. V was pared by 4 bases and J by 2 bases, with 4 bases of the junction left unmatched. In DNA form, the CDR3 reads TGCGCCAGCAGCGAGGGACTAGCGGGGTACACAGATACGCAGTATTTT. It yields the protein CASSEGLAGYTDTQYF.

The CDR3 region has the DNA TGTGCCTCCCGGACAGGGGGGCGTCAGCCCCAGCATTTT. This codes for CASRTGGRQPQHF. The chain uses TRBV6-1 and TRBJ1-5, with 10 bases lining up with TRBD1. Germline V gene lookup returns CDR1 MNHNS and CDR2 SASEGT. Trimming took 11 bases from V and 6 from J; bases not matched to a gene: 7. This CDR3 comprises 13 residues.

The chain couples TRBV7-8 to TRBJ1-5, with D perhaps TRBD1 (6 bases). With 5 bases removed from V and 6 bases from J, the gap between germline ends came to 23 bases. This CDR3 has 17 amino acids. Per germline, CDR1 SGHVS and CDR2 FQNEAQ. For the CDR3, the DNA is TGTGCCAGCAGCCCTAGGCGGGCGAAGGGGGGCCCTCAGCCCCAGCATTTT. Translating gives CASSPRRAKGGPQPQHF. The full variable domain, with the rest looked up from reference TRBV7-8 and TRBJ1-5, is GAGVSQSPRYKVAKRGQDVALRCDPISGHVSLFWYQQALGQGPEFLTYFQNEAQLDKSGLPSDRFFAERPEGSVSTLKIQRTQQEDSAVYLCASSPRRAKGGPQPQHFGDGTRLSIL.

The J gene is TRBJ1-3, the V gene TRBV6-5; D uncertain. Trimming cost V 6 bases and J 4 bases, with 16 bases left between them. The CDR3 sequence is 15 residues long. The germline CDR1 and CDR2 sequences are MNHEY and SVGAGI. CDR3 nucleotides: TGTGCCAGCAGCCAACTAGGAGGGTCCGGAAACACCATATATTTT. This encodes CASSQLGGSGNTIYF.

The chain uses TRBV19 and TRBJ2-3, with D uncertain. Germline CDR1 is LNHDA and CDR2 is SQIVND (reference sequence). Trimming took 3 bases from V and 6 from J, leaving 4 bases between them. This CDR3 is built from 11 residues. The CDR3 bases are TGTGCCAGTAGTATCACGGATACGCAGTATTTT. The encoded protein is CASSITDTQYF.